This record looks at one T cell receptor beta chain sequence and its context. The sample originates from a study of blood T cell repertoires in COVID-19. Study-wide context: Acute and convalescent COVID-19 specimens originated in the United States, Italy and Spain. From T cells, B-cell-depleted T cells, or PBMCs came the material, which was cDNA or gDNA.

In the authors' methods: By means of reference gene primer amplification, nucleated cell counts were estimated. TCRdb keeps only in-frame clones here, not all; method: immunoSEQ multiplex PCR. V and J calls and clone size are as listed in that table; D and trimming were resolved from the DNA. The sample consists of about 120,000 clones, roughly three quarters of them appearing once. The CDR3 has 12 amino acids. Germline V CDR1 and CDR2: SGHRS, YFSETQ. The ends were cut back, 3 bases at V and 7 bases at J, with 8 bases in the middle. The sequenced sample consisted of peripheral blood. The TCR was taken from a human donor in a cohort sampled during active COVID-19. The rearrangement links TRBV5-1 to TRBJ2-1; maybe TRBD2 (5 bases). CDR3: CASSWSGNEQFF. Written as DNA, the CDR3 is TGCGCCAGCAGCTGGTCGGGGAATGAGCAGTTCTTC.